One sample yielded the 3 T cell receptor beta chains listed below, sequenced in a study of cytomegalovirus exposure and HLA in healthy donors. 60 Vbeta and 13 Jbeta primers were used in PCR. Data came from immunoSEQ multiplex PCR; TCRdb stores just in-frame clones and leaves some out. This table has 150,000 to 200,000 clones, about four fifths appearing once. What was sequenced was PBMCs. The receptors derive from a boy between 2 and 15 years old in good health and CMV-seronegative.

This rearrangement joins TRBV7-9 to TRBJ2-2, with D possibly being TRBD1 (6 bases). This CDR3 contains 12 residues. The V and J ends lost 9 bases and 4 bases respectively, with 9 bases between them. Germline CDR1 reads SEHNR; CDR2 reads FQNEAQ (reference sequence). CDR3 loop: CASQGGTGELFF. The CDR3 coding sequence is TGTGCCAGTCAAGGGGGCACCGGGGAGCTGTTTTTT.

This clone was seen more than once but under ten times. The chain employs TRBV19 and TRBJ1-4; D possibly corresponds to TRBD1 (6 bases). Trimming left V 2 bases short and J 8 bases short, with 12 bases between. This CDR3 spans 14 amino acids. Germline-derived CDR1 and CDR2 are LNHDA and SQIVND (reference sequence). The CDR3 loop is CASSISTGKEKLFF. The CDR3 DNA sequence: TGTGCCAGTAGTATATCCACAGGGAAAGAAAAACTGTTTTTT.

The chain couples TRBV7-6 to TRBJ2-1; the match to TRBD2 covers 7 bases. V lost 0 bases to trimming and J lost 8 bases; unmatched junction nucleotides: 4. The CDR3 has 14 amino acids. The germline V gene encodes CDR1 SGHVS and CDR2 FNYEAQ. The CDR3 nucleotides read TGTGCCAGCAGCTTAGCGGGAGGGCCCCATGAGCAGTTCTTC. Protein product: CASSLAGGPHEQFF. Combining the CDR3 with reference TRBV7-6 and TRBJ2-1 gives the whole variable domain GAGVSQSPRYKVTKRGQDVALRCDPISGHVSLYWYRQALGQGPEFLTYFNYEAQQDKSGLPNDRFSAERPEGSISTLTIQRTEQRDSAMYRCASSLAGGPHEQFFGPGTRLTVL.